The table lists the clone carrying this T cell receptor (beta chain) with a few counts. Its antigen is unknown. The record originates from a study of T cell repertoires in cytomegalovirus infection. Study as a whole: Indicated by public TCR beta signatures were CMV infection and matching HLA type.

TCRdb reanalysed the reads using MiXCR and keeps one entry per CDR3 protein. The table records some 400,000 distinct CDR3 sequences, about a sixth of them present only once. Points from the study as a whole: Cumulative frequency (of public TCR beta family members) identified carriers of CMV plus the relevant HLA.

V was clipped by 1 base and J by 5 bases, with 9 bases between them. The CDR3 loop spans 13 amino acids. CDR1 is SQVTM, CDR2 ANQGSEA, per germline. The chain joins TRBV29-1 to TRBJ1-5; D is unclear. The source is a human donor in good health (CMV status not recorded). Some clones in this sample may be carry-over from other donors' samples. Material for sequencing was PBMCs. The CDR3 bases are TGCAGCGTTGAAGTGAGGCAGGATCAGCCCCAGCATTTT. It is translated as CSVEVRQDQPQHF. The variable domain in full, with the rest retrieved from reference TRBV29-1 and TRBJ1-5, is SAVISQKPSRDICQRGTSLTIQCQVDSQVTMMFWYRQQPGQSLTLIATANQGSEATYESGFVIDKFPISRPNLTFSTLTVSNMSPEDSSIYLCSVEVRQDQPQHFGDGTRLSIL.